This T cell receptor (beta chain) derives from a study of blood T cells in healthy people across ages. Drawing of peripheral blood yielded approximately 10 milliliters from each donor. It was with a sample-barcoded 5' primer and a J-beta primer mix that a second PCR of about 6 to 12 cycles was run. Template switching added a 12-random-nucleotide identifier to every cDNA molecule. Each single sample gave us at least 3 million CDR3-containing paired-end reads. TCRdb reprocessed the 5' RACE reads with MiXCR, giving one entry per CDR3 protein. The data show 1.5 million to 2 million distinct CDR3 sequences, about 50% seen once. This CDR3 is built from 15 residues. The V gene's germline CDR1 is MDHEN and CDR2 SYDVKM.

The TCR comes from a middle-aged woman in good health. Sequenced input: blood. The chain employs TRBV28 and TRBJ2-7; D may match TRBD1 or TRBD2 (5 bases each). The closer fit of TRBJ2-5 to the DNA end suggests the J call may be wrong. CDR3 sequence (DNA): TGTGCCAGCAGTCTCACCGGGACCGGTTTGAAGACCCAGTACTTC. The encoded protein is CASSLTGTGLKTQYF.